The clone carrying this T cell receptor beta chain was observed a handful of times. Antigen: not known. The data originate from a study of T cell repertoires in cytomegalovirus infection. Study in general: Evidence of both CMV infection and a matching HLA type came from public TCR beta signatures.

V dropped 2 bases and J dropped 7; count of bases not matched to a gene: 7. Germline loops: CDR1 MNHGY, CDR2 SAAAGT. This CDR3 is built from 15 residues. Whole-study results and caveats: HLA-C-restricted CMV clonotypes gave the most frequent clonotype in two of eight donors.

One entry per CDR3 protein results from TCRdb running MiXCR on the reads. Among fewer than 250,000 distinct CDR3 sequences, approximately 22% were seen once, and the ten largest hold 15% to 20%. Sequenced: CD8+ T cells from PBMCs. This TCR derives from a human donor in good health (CMV status not recorded). Some clones in this sample may be carry-over from other donors' samples. This chain links TRBV6-8 with TRBJ2-2; TRBD2 matches 7 bases. CDR3 bases: TGTGCCAGCAGTTACGGGGGGGGTGGTTACGGGGAGCTGTTTTTT. Residues: CASSYGGGGYGELFF.